Listed below are T cell receptor beta chains from one sample, sequenced in a study of cytomegalovirus exposure and HLA in healthy donors. TCRdb's copy holds only in-frame clones and misses some; the assay was immunoSEQ multiplex PCR. This sample lists 100,000 to 150,000 clones; its ten largest clones have approximately 1.5%. Input material: PBMCs. These receptors all come from a woman aged 40 to 50 in good health and CMV-seronegative. CDR3s include the opening cysteine and the closing phenylalanine or tryptophan. The order of the fields is V gene, J gene, D gene, CDR3 protein, CDR3 DNA. D genes are given only for firm matches.

v_gene: TRBV12-5; j_gene: TRBJ1-2; d_gene: TRBD1; CDR3aa: CASGLASDRVYYGYTF; CDR3nt: TGTGCTAGTGGTTTGGCGTCAGACAGGGTGTATTATGGCTACACCTTC
v_gene: TRBV10-3; j_gene: TRBJ1-5; d_gene: TRBD1; CDR3aa: CAISDSSRDRGQPQHF; CDR3nt: TGTGCCATCAGTGACTCGTCCCGGGACAGGGGTCAGCCCCAGCATTTT
v_gene: TRBV27; j_gene: TRBJ1-2; d_gene: -; CDR3aa: CASGIKFDRSYGYTF; CDR3nt: TGTGCCAGCGGCATTAAATTTGACAGGTCCTATGGCTACACCTTC
v_gene: TRBV28; j_gene: TRBJ1-2; d_gene: TRBD1; CDR3aa: CASSFGDRTYGYTF; CDR3nt: TGTGCCAGCAGTTTCGGGGACAGGACCTATGGCTACACCTTC
v_gene: TRBV4-2; j_gene: TRBJ2-1; d_gene: TRBD2; CDR3aa: CASSQDSGGAYNEQFF; CDR3nt: TGTGCCAGCAGCCAAGATAGCGGGGGGGCCTACAATGAGCAGTTCTTC
v_gene: TRBV4-3; j_gene: TRBJ1-2; d_gene: TRBD1; CDR3aa: CASSQVGKGAYGYTF; CDR3nt: TGCGCCAGCAGCCAAGTAGGGAAGGGGGCCTATGGCTACACCTTC
v_gene: TRBV19; j_gene: TRBJ2-1; d_gene: TRBD1; CDR3aa: CASSIGDRANEQFF; CDR3nt: TGTGCCAGTAGTATCGGGGACAGGGCTAATGAGCAGTTCTTC
v_gene: TRBV19; j_gene: TRBJ1-2; d_gene: -; CDR3aa: CASSPLVAGFYGYTF; CDR3nt: TGTGCCAGTAGCCCCCTCGTTGCGGGGTTCTATGGCTACACCTTC
v_gene: TRBV5-8; j_gene: TRBJ2-5; d_gene: TRBD2; CDR3aa: CASSIGRGETQYF; CDR3nt: TGTGCCAGCAGCATCGGGAGGGGAGAGACCCAGTACTTC
v_gene: TRBV10-3; j_gene: TRBJ1-4; d_gene: -; CDR3aa: CAISDSTNEKLFF; CDR3nt: TGTGCCATCAGCGACAGCACTAATGAAAAACTGTTTTTT
v_gene: TRBV5-4; j_gene: TRBJ2-2; d_gene: TRBD1; CDR3aa: CASSLRQGAPGELFF; CDR3nt: TGTGCCAGCAGCTTGAGGCAGGGGGCGCCCGGGGAGCTGTTTTTT
v_gene: TRBV5-1; j_gene: TRBJ2-3; d_gene: -; CDR3aa: CASSLGTPNRGDTQYF; CDR3nt: TGCGCCAGCAGCTTAGGGACACCGAATAGGGGAGATACGCAGTATTTT
v_gene: TRBV18; j_gene: TRBJ2-5; d_gene: -; CDR3aa: CASSPTEGRTETQYF; CDR3nt: TGTGCCAGCTCACCAACGGAGGGGAGAACCGAGACCCAGTACTTC
v_gene: TRBV13; j_gene: TRBJ1-2; d_gene: TRBD1; CDR3aa: CASSLGGTGNYGYTF; CDR3nt: TGTGCCAGCAGCTTAGGTGGGACAGGCAACTATGGCTACACCTTC